What follows are 17 T cell receptor beta chains derived from one specimen sequenced in a study of T cells in Graves' hyperthyroidism and ophthalmopathy. Amplified TCR beta CDR3 regions derived from RNA transcripts. HTBI primers were the set used in a first-round RT-PCR of the TCR CDR3. TCRdb used MiXCR to reprocess the multiplex PCR reads, holding one entry per CDR3 protein. The sample has about 560,000 distinct CDR3 sequences; over 15% are singletons. The sequencing input was blood. These receptors originate from a woman aged 18-30 years with Graves' hyperthyroidism.

This clonotype was found many times. The chain recombines TRBV28 with TRBJ2-1; perhaps TRBD2 as D (6 bases). CDR3 size: 16 residues. Germline CDR1 MDHEN, CDR2 SYDVKM. V lost 4 bases and J lost 8, with 21 bases in between. CDR3 nucleotide sequence: TGTGCCAGCAGTTCCGGGGCTCTACGGGAGAATCATGAGCAGTTCTTC. It encodes CASSSGALRENHEQFF.

This clonotype was seen more than once but under ten times. A much larger clone differs from this one at a single base, so this may be a read error. J is TRBJ1-5 and V is TRBV20-1; D is unclear. V was clipped by 6 bases and J by 0 bases, with 12 bases between them. The CDR3 is 14 amino acids. CDR1 and CDR2 from the germline V gene are DFQATT and SNEGSKA (reference sequence). CDR3 coding DNA: TGCAGTGCAGCTGGCTGGCGTAGCAATCAGCCCCAGCATTTT. Residues: CSAAGWRSNQPQHF.

The sample holds a few counts of this clonotype. A junction end diverges from the germline sequence, so it may reflect a read error. The CDR3 sequence: CASSSHSGETQCF. DNA for the CDR3: TGTGCCAGCAGCTCTCATAGTGGAGAGACCCAGTGCTTC. The gene calls are TRBV7-9 and TRBJ2-5; D unresolved. The CDR3 has 13 residues. The germline V gene encodes CDR1 SEHNR and CDR2 FQNEAQ (reference sequence).

This clonotype has ten or more counts. The J gene is TRBJ1-5, the V gene TRBV11-2, with 9 bases identical to TRBD1. The germline gives CDR1 SGHAT, CDR2 FQNNGV. CDR3 length: 15 amino acids. With 5 bases clipped from V and 5 bases from J, the junction kept 7 bases outside the gene matches. The CDR3 DNA reads TGTGCCAGCAGCGTAGGGACAGGGAGGCATCAGCCCCAGCATTTT. Amino acids: CASSVGTGRHQPQHF.

The chain links TRBV3-1 to TRBJ2-7, with TRBD2 identical over 12 bases. This CDR3 region has 17 residues. The J segment lost 3 bases and the V segment lost 2 bases, leaving 8 bases of the junction unmatched. CDR1 and CDR2 (germline): LGHDT, YNNKEL (reference sequence). CDR3 region: CASSQIPGGLAGYEQYF. The DNA for the CDR3 is TGTGCCAGCAGCCAAATCCCTGGGGGACTAGCGGGCTACGAGCAGTACTTC.

This clonotype has ten or more counts. The V gene is TRBV12-3 or TRBV12-4, the J gene TRBJ2-5; D gene unclear. V was pared by 5 bases and J by 2 bases, with 6 bases between. This CDR3 has 12 residues. CDR3 nucleotide sequence: TGTGCCAGCAGTCCCTTGCAAGAGACCCAGTACTTC. Protein product: CASSPLQETQYF.

This chain joins TRBV2 and TRBJ2-5; no definite D call. V dropped 6 bases and J dropped 6 bases, with 17 bases sitting between them. Per germline, CDR1 SNHLY and CDR2 FYNNEI. The CDR3 is made up of 14 amino acids. CDR3 in amino acids: CASSTSSYGQTQYF. The CDR3 DNA sequence: TGTGCCAGCAGCACGTCCAGCTACGGTCAGACCCAGTACTTC.

This clonotype was picked up a small number of times. The chain is built from TRBV5-5 and TRBJ1-2, with D possibly TRBD1 on 5 matching bases. The CDR3 totals 14 residues. CDR1 is SGHKS and CDR2 is YYEKEE in the germline V gene (reference sequence). Trimming took 2 bases from V and 4 from J, leaving 12 bases between them. CDR3 in amino acids: CASSFTGDSYGYTF. Here the CDR3 DNA reads TGTGCCAGCAGCTTTACAGGCGATAGCTATGGCTACACCTTC.

The chain joins TRBV10-3 to TRBJ2-5, with 11 bases identical to TRBD2. Trimming cost V 4 bases and J 1 base; bases outside gene matches: 5. The CDR3 length is 16 residues. Looked up from germline, CDR1 is ENHRY and CDR2 is SYGVKD. The CDR3 spells CAISGGLAASQETQYF. The CDR3 DNA sequence: TGTGCCATCAGTGGGGGACTAGCGGCGAGCCAAGAGACCCAGTACTTC.

As for this clonotype: Being one base from a much bigger clone, this may be a read error. The chain is built from TRBV6-1 and TRBJ2-7; 11 bases fit TRBD1. The CDR3 covers 16 residues. Germline lookup yields CDR1 MNHNS and CDR2 SASEGT. Trimming took 5 bases from V and 2 from J; bases not matched to a gene: 8. CDR3 nucleotide sequence: TGTGCCAGCAGTCTTCCCCCGGGACAGGGGGCCTACGAGCAGTACTTC. Translated, it gives CASSLPPGQGAYEQYF.

The rearrangement uses TRBV13 and TRBJ2-1, with 11 bases matching TRBD2. The germline V gene has CDR1 PRHDT and CDR2 FYEKMQ (reference sequence). The CDR3 covers 16 residues. Trimming cost V 6 bases and J 0 bases; bases outside gene matches: 4. DNA of the CDR3: TGTGCCAGCAGACAACTAGCGGGGGACTCCTACAATGAGCAGTTCTTC. Protein sequence: CASRQLAGDSYNEQFF.

The gene calls are TRBV20-1 and TRBJ2-2, with no clear D. V lost 4 bases and J 1 base, leaving 13 bases between the germline ends. The CDR3 spans 15 residues. The germline gives CDR1 DFQATT, CDR2 SNEGSKA (reference sequence). The CDR3 DNA reads TGCAGTGCTAACCGCGGTAACCAGAACACCGGGGAGCTGTTTTTT. This sequence encodes CSANRGNQNTGELFF.

With respect to this clonotype: A read error may explain this, as a much larger clone is one base away. The chain carries TRBV20-1 and TRBJ2-1, with 10 bases identical to TRBD2. Germline values: CDR1 DFQATT, CDR2 SNEGSKA (reference sequence). With 4 bases clipped from V and 7 bases from J, the junction kept 10 bases outside the gene matches. The CDR3 runs 15 residues. CDR3 coding DNA: TGCAGTGCTAATTCTCTAGCGGGAGATGAAAATGAGCAGTTCTTC. Encoded protein: CSANSLAGDENEQFF.

The chain has TRBV6-2 or TRBV6-3 and TRBJ1-1; no reliable D call. Trimming removed 5 bases at V and 4 bases at J, with 14 bases between. Germline lookup yields CDR1 MNHEY and CDR2 SVGEGT. This CDR3 region has 14 residues. The CDR3 sequence: CASSPIGDSTEAFF. DNA for the CDR3: TGTGCCAGCAGTCCCATCGGCGATTCCACTGAAGCTTTCTTT.

This clonotype was counted many times. V usage is TRBV6-2 or TRBV6-3 and J usage is TRBJ2-5; a weak D match, TRBD2 (7 bases). The germline V and J ends were trimmed by 8 bases and 5 bases, with 12 bases remaining between them. The CDR3 runs to 12 residues. CDR1 MNHEY and CDR2 SVGEGT come from the germline V gene. CDR3 sequence (DNA): TGTGCCAGCGGGGGGGCGCGGGAGACCCAGTACTTC. Translation: CASGGARETQYF.

This clonotype was picked up many times. Here the CDR3 DNA reads TGTGCCAGCAGAGAGTCCGCCGGGACAGGTGAAGAGACCCAGTACTTC. It encodes CASRESAGTGEETQYF. This chain joins TRBV6-2 or TRBV6-3 and TRBJ2-5; TRBD1 matches 8 bases. Per the germline V gene, CDR1 is MNHEY and CDR2 is SVGEGT. The V gene end was trimmed by 6 bases and the J gene end by 3 bases; junction bases not matched to a gene: 12. This CDR3 has 16 amino acids.

This clonotype was seen many times. The rearrangement links TRBV20-1 to TRBJ2-7; 7 bases agree with TRBD2. J lost 3 bases, V lost 6 bases, and 5 bases had no gene match. Per the germline V gene, CDR1 is DFQATT and CDR2 is SNEGSKA (reference sequence). The CDR3 extends over 12 amino acids. Here the CDR3 DNA reads TGCAGTGCCCCGACTAGCTTCTACGAGCAGTACTTC. Translating it yields CSAPTSFYEQYF.